The clone carrying this TCR beta chain was counted between two and nine times. Through a sample-barcoded 5' primer and a J-beta primer mix, a second PCR was run for roughly 7 to 12 cycles. TCRdb processed the 5' RACE reads anew with MiXCR; each CDR3 protein has one entry. The data contain a few hundred thousand distinct CDR3 sequences, 27% of them singletons. Germline V gives CDR1 SEHNR, CDR2 FQNEAQ (reference sequence). The germline V and J ends were trimmed by 8 bases and 12 bases, with 20 bases remaining between them. This CDR3 is built from 13 residues. This entry belongs to a study of blood T cells in healthy people across ages.

What was sequenced was blood. The chain links TRBV7-9 to TRBJ2-1, with D uncertain. This clonotype was sampled from a woman in her 70s in good health. The CDR3 DNA reads as TGTGCCAGCGGATTGGGGTTGGCTAGGACGCAGTTCTTC. Translating it yields CASGLGLARTQFF.